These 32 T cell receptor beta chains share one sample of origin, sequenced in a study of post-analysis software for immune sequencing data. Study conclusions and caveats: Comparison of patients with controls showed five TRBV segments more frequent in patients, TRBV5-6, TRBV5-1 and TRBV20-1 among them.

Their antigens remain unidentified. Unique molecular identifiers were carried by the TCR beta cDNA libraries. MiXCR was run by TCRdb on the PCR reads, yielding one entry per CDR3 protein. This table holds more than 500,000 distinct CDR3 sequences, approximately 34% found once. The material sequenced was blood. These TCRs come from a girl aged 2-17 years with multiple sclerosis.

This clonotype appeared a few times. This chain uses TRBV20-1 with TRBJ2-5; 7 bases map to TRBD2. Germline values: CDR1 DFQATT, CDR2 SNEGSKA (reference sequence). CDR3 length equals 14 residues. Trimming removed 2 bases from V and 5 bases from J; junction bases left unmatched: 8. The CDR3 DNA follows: TGCAGTGCTAGACCCTCCGGGACTACGGAGACCCAGTACTTC. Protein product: CSARPSGTTETQYF.

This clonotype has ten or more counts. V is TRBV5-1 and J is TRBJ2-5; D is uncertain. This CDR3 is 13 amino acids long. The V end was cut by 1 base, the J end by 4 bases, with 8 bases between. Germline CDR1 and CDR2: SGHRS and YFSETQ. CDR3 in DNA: TGCGCCAGCAGCTTGTGGGCCGGAGAGACCCAGTACTTC. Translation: CASSLWAGETQYF.

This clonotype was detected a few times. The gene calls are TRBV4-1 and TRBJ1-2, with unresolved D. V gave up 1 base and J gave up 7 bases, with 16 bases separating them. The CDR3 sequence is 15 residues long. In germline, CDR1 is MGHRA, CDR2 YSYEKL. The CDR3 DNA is TGCGCCAGCAGCCAAGCTAGGAAGACCCTGGGTGGCTACACCTTC. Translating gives CASSQARKTLGGYTF.

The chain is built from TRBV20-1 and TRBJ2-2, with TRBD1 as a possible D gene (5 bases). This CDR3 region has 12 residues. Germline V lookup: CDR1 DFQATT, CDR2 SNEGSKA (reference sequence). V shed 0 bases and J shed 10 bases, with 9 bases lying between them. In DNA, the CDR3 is TGCAGTGCTAGAGATGTACAGGCGGAGCTGTTTTTT. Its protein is CSARDVQAELFF.

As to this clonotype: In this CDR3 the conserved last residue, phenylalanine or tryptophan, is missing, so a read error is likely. This CDR3 reads CASSPDRYQETQYV. DNA for the CDR3: TGTGCCAGCAGCCCGGACAGGTACCAAGAGACCCAGTACGTC. V usage is TRBV7-3 and J usage is TRBJ2-5; 7 bases align to TRBD1. V gave up 5 bases and J gave up 0 bases; unmatched junction bases: 3. Germline V CDR1 and CDR2: SGHTA, FQGTGA. The CDR3 covers 14 residues.

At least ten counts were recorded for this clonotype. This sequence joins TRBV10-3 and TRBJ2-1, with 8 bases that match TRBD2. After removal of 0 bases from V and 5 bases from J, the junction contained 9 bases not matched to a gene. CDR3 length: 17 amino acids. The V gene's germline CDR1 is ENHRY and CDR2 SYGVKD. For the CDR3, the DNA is TGTGCCATCAGTGAGTCGACGGGTAGCGGGGATAACAATGAGCAGTTCTTC. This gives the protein CAISESTGSGDNNEQFF.

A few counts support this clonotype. CDR3 in amino acids: CSVEDLAMGGKNIQYF. The CDR3 nucleotides read TGCAGCGTTGAAGATCTGGCGATGGGAGGCAAAAACATTCAGTACTTC. The V and J genes are TRBV29-1 and TRBJ2-4; tentatively, D is TRBD2 (6 bases). Germline-derived CDR1 and CDR2 are SQVTM and ANQGSEA. The ends were cut back, 0 bases at V and 3 bases at J, with 15 bases in the middle. The CDR3 is 16 residues long.

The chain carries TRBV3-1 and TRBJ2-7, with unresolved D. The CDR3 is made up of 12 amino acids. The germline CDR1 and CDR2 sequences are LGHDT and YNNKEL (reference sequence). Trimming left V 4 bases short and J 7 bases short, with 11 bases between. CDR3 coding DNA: TGTGCCAGCAGCCCGCGGAACTGGGAGCAGTACTTC. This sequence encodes CASSPRNWEQYF.

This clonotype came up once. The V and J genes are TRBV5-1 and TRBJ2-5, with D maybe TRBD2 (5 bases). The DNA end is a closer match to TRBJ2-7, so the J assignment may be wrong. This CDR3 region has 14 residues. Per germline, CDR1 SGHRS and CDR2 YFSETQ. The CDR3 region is CASSLEPSGIEQYF. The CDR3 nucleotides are TGCGCCAGCAGCTTGGAGCCATCGGGGATCGAGCAGTACTTC.

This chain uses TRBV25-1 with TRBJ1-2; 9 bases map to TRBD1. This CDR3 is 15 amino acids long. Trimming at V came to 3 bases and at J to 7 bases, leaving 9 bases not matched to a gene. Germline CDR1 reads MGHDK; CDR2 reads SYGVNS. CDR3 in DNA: TGTGCCAGCAGTGACCGTACAGGGGGCTCGGTTGGCTACACCTTC. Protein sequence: CASSDRTGGSVGYTF.

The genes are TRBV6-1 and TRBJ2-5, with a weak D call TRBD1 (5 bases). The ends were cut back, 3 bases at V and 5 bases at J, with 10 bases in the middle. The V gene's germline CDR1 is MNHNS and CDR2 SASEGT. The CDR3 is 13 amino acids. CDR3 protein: CASSEAGQETQYF. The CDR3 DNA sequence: TGTGCCAGCAGTGAGGCAGGGCAGGAGACCCAGTACTTC.

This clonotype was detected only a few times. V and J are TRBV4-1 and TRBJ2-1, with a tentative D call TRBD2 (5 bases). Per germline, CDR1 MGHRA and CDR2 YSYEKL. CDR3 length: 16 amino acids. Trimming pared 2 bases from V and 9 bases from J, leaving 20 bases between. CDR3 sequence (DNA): TGCGCCAGCAGCCAACCCGGAGGCTCGCAGCATGGTGAGCAGTTCTTC. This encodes CASSQPGGSQHGEQFF.

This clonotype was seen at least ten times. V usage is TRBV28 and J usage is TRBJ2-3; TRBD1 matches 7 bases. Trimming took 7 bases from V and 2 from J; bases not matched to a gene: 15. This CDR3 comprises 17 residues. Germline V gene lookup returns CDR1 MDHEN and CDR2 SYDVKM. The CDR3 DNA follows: TGTGCCAGCATCCCAACCGGGACAGCTATTCACACAGATACGCAGTATTTT. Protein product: CASIPTGTAIHTDTQYF.

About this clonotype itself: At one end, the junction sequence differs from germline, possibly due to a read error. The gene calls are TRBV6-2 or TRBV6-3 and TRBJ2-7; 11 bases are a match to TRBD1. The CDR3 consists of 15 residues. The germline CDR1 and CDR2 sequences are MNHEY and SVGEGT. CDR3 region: CASSHWTGGSCEQYF. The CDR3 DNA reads TGTGCCAGCAGCCATTGGACAGGGGGCTCCTGCGAGCAGTACTTC.

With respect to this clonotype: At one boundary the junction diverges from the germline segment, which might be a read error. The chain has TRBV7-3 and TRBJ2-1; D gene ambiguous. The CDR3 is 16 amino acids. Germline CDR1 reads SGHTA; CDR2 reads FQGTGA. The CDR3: CASNLSWGLGINEQFF. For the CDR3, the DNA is TGTGCCAGCAACTTAAGTTGGGGTTTGGGGATCAATGAGCAGTTCTTC.

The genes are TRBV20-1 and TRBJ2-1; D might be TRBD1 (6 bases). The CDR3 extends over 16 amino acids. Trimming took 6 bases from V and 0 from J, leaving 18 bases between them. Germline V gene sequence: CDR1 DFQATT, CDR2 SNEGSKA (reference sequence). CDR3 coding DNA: TGCAGTGCCCCCCCGGGACACGGGCCCTCCTACAATGAGCAGTTCTTC. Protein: CSAPPGHGPSYNEQFF.

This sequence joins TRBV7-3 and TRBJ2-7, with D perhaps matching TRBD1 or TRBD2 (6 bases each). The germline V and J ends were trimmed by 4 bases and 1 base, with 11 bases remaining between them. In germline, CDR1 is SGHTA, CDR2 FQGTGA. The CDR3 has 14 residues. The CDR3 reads CASSSAGHSYEQYF. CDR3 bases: TGTGCCAGCAGCTCCGCGGGACATTCCTACGAGCAGTACTTC.

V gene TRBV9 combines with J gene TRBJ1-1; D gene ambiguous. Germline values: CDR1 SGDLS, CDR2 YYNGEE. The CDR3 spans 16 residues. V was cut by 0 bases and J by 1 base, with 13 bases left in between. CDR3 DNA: TGTGCCAGCAGCGTAGGAGCTGGGTCTGGGAACACTGAAGCTTTCTTT. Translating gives CASSVGAGSGNTEAFF.

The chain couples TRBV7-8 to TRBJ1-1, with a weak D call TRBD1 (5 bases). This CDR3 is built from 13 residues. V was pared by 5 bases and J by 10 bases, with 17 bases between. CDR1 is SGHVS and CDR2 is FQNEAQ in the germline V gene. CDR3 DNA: TGTGCCAGCAGCCCCTTTACCCAGAGGGGAGCTTTCTTT. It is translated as CASSPFTQRGAFF.

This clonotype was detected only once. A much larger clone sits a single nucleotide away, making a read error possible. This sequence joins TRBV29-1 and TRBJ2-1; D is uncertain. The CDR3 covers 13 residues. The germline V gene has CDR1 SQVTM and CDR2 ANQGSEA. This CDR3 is CSIDRASTNEQFF. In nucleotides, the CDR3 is TGCAGCATTGATCGGGCCTCTACCAATGAGCAGTTCTTC.

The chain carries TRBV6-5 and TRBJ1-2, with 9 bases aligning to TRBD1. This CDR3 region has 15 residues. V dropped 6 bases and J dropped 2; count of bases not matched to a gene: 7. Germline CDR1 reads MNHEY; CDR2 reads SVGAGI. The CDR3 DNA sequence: TGTGCCAGCAGCTCTCAGGGACAGGGAAACTATGGCTACACCTTC. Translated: CASSSQGQGNYGYTF.

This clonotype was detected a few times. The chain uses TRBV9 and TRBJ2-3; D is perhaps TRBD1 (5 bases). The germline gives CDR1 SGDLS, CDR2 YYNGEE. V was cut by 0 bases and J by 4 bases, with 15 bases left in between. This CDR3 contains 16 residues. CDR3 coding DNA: TGTGCCAGCAGCGTAGTTCTGGGAAAGGGGCCAGATACGCAGTATTTT. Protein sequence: CASSVVLGKGPDTQYF.

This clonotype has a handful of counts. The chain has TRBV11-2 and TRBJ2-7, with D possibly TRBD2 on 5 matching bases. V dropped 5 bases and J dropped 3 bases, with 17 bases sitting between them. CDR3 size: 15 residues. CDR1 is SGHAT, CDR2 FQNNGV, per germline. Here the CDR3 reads CASSRGNGFFYEQYF. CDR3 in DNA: TGTGCCAGCAGCCGAGGGAACGGATTTTTCTACGAGCAGTACTTC. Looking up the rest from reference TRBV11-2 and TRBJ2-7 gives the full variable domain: EAGVAQSPRYKIIEKRQSVAFWCNPISGHATLYWYQQILGQGPKLLIQFQNNGVVDDSQLPKDRFSAERLKGVDSTLKIQPAKLEDSAVYLCASSRGNGFFYEQYFGPGTRLTVT.

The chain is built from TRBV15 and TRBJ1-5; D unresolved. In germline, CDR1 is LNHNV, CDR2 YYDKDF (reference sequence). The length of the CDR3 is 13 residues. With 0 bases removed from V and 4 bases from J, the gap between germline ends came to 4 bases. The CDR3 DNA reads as TGTGCCACCAGCAGAGATCGGAATCAGCCCCAGCATTTT. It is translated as CATSRDRNQPQHF.

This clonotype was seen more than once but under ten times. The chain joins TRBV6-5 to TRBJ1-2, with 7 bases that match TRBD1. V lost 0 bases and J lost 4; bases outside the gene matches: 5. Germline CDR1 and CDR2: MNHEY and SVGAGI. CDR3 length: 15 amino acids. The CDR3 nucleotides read TGTGCCAGCAGTTACTCCCCTACAGGGGTCTATGGCTACACCTTC. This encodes CASSYSPTGVYGYTF.

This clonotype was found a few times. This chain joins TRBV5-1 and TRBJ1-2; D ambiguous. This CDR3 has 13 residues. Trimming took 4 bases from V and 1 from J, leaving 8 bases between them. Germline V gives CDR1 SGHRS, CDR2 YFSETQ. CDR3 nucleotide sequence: TGCGCCAGCAGCCAACAGCTTAACTATGGCTACACCTTC. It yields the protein CASSQQLNYGYTF.

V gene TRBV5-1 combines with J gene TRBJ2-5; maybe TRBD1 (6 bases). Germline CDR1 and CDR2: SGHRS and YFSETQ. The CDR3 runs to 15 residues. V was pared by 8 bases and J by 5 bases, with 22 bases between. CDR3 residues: CASAQRGTPYETQYF. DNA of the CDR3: TGCGCCAGTGCGCAACGAGGGACACCCTACGAGACCCAGTACTTC.

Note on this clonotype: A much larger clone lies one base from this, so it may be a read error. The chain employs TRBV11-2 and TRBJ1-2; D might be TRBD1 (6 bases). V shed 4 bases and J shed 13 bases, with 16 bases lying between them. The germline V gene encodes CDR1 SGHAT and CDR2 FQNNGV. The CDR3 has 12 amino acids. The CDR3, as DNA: TGTGCCAGCAGCTACCGGGACAAGGTGTCCACCTTC. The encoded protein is CASSYRDKVSTF.

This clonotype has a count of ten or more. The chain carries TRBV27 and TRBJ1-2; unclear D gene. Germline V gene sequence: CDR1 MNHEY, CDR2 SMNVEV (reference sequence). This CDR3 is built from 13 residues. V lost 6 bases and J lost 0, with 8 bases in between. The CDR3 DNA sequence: TGTGCCAGCAGGGGAACAGCTAACTATGGCTACACCTTC. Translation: CASRGTANYGYTF.

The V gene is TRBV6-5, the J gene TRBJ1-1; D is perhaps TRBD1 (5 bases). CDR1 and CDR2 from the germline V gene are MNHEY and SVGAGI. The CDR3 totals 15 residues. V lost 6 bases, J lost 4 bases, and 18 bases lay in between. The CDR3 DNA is TGTGCCAGCAGATCGAACTCGTGGGGCGGCACTGAAGCTTTCTTT. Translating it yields CASRSNSWGGTEAFF.

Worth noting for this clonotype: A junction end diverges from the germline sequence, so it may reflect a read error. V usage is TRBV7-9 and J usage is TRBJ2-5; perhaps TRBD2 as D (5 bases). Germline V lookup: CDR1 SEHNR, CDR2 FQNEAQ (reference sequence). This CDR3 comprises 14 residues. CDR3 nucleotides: TGCGTGATTCCCCGACACAGCTGGGGAGTTGGGCAGTACTTC. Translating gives CVIPRHSWGVGQYF.

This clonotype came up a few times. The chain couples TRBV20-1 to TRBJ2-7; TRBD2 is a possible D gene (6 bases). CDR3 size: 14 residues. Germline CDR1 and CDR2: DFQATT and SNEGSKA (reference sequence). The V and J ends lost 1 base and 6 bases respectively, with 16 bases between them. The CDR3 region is CSARGRGLPREQYF. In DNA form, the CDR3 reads TGCAGTGCTAGAGGTCGGGGGTTGCCCCGCGAGCAGTACTTC.